This T cell receptor beta chain stems from a study of shared clonotypes between healthy human individuals. Whole-study findings and limits: Clonotypes which were not shared had lower generation probabilities than clonotypes that all four donors shared.

As for this clone: The antigen is not known.

Germline CDR1 is SNHLY and CDR2 is FYNNEI. There are 15 residues in the CDR3. The V end was cut by 1 base, the J end by 7 bases, with 14 bases between. This table comes from immunoSEQ multiplex PCR, and its TCRdb copy is limited to in-frame clones, with some not included. The sample has over a million clones, roughly 95% seen once. This chain links TRBV2 with TRBJ1-5; a weak D match, TRBD1 (5 bases). This receptor was identified in a man aged 25 to 45 in good health. The specimen was naive CD4+ T cells sorted from blood. Subset denoted: CD45RA+ positively selected. The CDR3 protein is CASSEGLLGRQPQHF. The CDR3 coding sequence is TGTGCCAGCAGTGAAGGTCTTTTGGGGCGCCAGCCCCAGCATTTT.